Here is one T cell receptor (beta chain) with its context. Its antigen is not known. This record belongs to a study of OX40 agonist ivuxolimab in advanced cancers. At the level of the study: Participants, 82.7% male, averaged roughly 59 years of age, ranging from about 23 to 90. General study findings and limits: The antigens recognized by the expanded peripheral T cells, that is their antigen specificity, were not determined.

Autoimmune disease history or systemic immunosuppression led to patient exclusion. The sampling schedule covered blood at baseline, cycle 4 day 1, and cycle 7 day 1. CDR1 and CDR2 (germline): MNHEY, SVGAGI. V lost 5 bases, J lost 4 bases, and 18 bases lay in between. The CDR3 sequence is 15 residues long. The assay was immunoSEQ multiplex PCR, and TCRdb's table has in-frame clones only and misses some. The sample has tens of thousands of clones; around 85% are singletons. The rearrangement links TRBV6-5 to TRBJ2-7, with D possibly TRBD2 on 7 matching bases. This receptor was taken from an adult with an advanced solid tumor such as melanoma, head and neck, liver or kidney cancer. The sequencing here drew on CD4+ or CD8+ T cells sorted from blood, taken in a trial of the OX40 agonist ivuxolimab. The CDR3: CASSPGAGGYYEQYF. The CDR3 nucleotides are TGTGCCAGCAGTCCAGGGGCCGGGGGGTATTACGAGCAGTACTTC.